This TCR beta chain came from a study of Siglec-9 on CD8 T cells in melanoma (dated by TCRdb to 2018 to 2020). Study-level background: In this study, researchers looked at how Siglec-9 is expressed on CD8+ T cells and what Siglec-9 does to regulate T cells within the melanoma tumor microenvironment. What the work shows at the level of the full study, not this receptor alone: According to the reported findings, Siglec-9 marked and regulated a subset of effector memory CD8+ T cells that seemed to build up inside melanoma tumors.

Notes on this clone: Its binding antigen is unknown. The record has no base qualities; no much larger clone is one base away.

The library relied on the immunoSEQ multiplex PCR assay. TCRdb obtained this table from immuneACCESS and retained in-frame rearrangements with V and J assigned. These tables miss some clones; where compared with another copy, unresolved V genes account for less than half of the shortfall, and the remainder is unexplained. For this sample the table gives approximately 39,000 clones, of which about 86% were detected only once. Around 1.8% of the sample is in the top ten clones. This TCR was recovered from a human donor in good health. The sequenced material came from Siglec-9- CD8+ T cells sorted from blood. The sample's cell subset or site label, decoded: CD8 T cells lacking Siglec-9.

DNA sequence: TGTGCCAGCAGCTTAGATGGGGAGACCCAGTACTTC. Its translation reads: CASSLDGETQYF. This receptor chain uses TRBV7-8 and TRBJ2-5; no D gene is confidently identified. The junction shows trimming of 1 base on V and 5 bases on J, plus 5 bases between the germline ends. The CDR3, cysteine through phenylalanine, is 12 amino acids long. Only the CDR3 DNA stays, 36 bases, in frame from base 1. CDR1 and CDR2, per the germline V gene, are SGHVS and FQNEAQ.